The rows below give T cell receptor beta chains drawn from one sample of a study of blood T cell repertoires in COVID-19. Repertoires were generated with immunoSEQ multiplex PCR, while TCRdb's copy carries only in-frame clones and drops some. The sample shows over 200,000 clones, approximately 84% of them seen only once. The sequenced material came from peripheral blood. The source of these receptors is a man between 35 and 55 years old with active or convalescent COVID-19. Both conserved end residues are part of each CDR3. A D gene is named only where the DNA matches it firmly. Only some rows state a clone size, as once, few, many or a class for expanded clones.

>TRBJ2-1|.|TRBV5-6|.
TGTGCCAGCAGCTTGTCCCCAGGAATCTACAATGAGCAGTTCTTC
CASSLSPGIYNEQFF
>TRBJ1-1|.|TRBV5-1|.
TGCGCCAGCAGCTTGAGTAACAGTCTGAACACTGAAGCTTTCTTT
CASSLSNSLNTEAFF
>TRBJ1-2|.|TRBV25-1|.
TGTGCCAGCAGTGAATATACGGGGGGAGGCTACACCTTC
CASSEYTGGGYTF
>TRBJ2-1|TRBD2|TRBV7-3|.
TGTGCCAGCAGCCCCTACCCTTCTCGACTAGCGGGGGGGATTAGCTCCTACAATGAGCAGTTCTTC
CASSPYPSRLAGGISSYNEQFF
>TRBJ1-1|.|TRBV18|.
TGTGCCAGCTCCCAGGACAGCAACACTGAAGCTTTCTTT
CASSQDSNTEAFF
>TRBJ2-2|.|TRBV6-5|.
TGTGCCAGCACTACTACTTATACGAACACCGGGGAGCTGTTTTTT
CASTTTYTNTGELFF
>TRBJ2-1|TRBD2|TRBV9|.
TGTGCCAGCAGCGCCCAGAGCCGGGGGGGCTCCTACAATGAGCAGTTCTTC
CASSAQSRGGSYNEQFF
>TRBJ2-7|.|TRBV29-1|.
TGCAGCGTTGTATCCTACGAGCAGTACTTC
CSVVSYEQYF
>TRBJ1-2|TRBD1|TRBV6-5|.
TGTGCCAGCAGTCTCGGGACAGGGCCGGGTGGCTACACCTTC
CASSLGTGPGGYTF
>TRBJ1-4|TRBD1|TRBV27|.
TGTGCCAGCAGCCTAGACAGGGGGAATGAAAAACTGTTTTTT
CASSLDRGNEKLFF
>TRBJ2-1|.|TRBV7-5|.
TGTGTCAGAAGCTCCTCCGAGACTAGCAATGAGCAGTTCTTC
CVRSSSETSNEQFF
>TRBJ2-3|.|TRBV2|.
TGTGCCAGCAGTCCAGGGACAGATACGCAGTATTTT
CASSPGTDTQYF
>TRBJ2-2|.|TRBV7-6|.
TGTGCCAGCAGCTCTCAGCCAGGGGCGAACACCGGGGAGCTGTTTTTT
CASSSQPGANTGELFF
>TRBJ1-1|.|TRBV5-1|.
TGCGCCAGCAGCTTGTACGACATGACGAACACTGAAGCTTTCTTT
CASSLYDMTNTEAFF
>TRBJ1-4|TRBD1|TRBV7-2|.
TGTGCCAGCAGCTATTTCGGGACAGGGACTGAAAAACTGTTTTTT
CASSYFGTGTEKLFF
>TRBJ2-3|.|TRBV5-1|.
TGCGCCAGCAGTCGGGACTCCCCAGATACGCAGTATTTT
CASSRDSPDTQYF
>TRBJ1-1|.|TRBV9|.
TGTGCCAGCAGCGTAGACACCCGCCCAGGCCCTGAGGAAGCTTTCTTT
CASSVDTRPGPEEAFF
>TRBJ1-5|TRBD1|TRBV28|.
TGTGCCAGCAGTTCAGGGGGCGGGAGTCAGCCCCAGCATTTT
CASSSGGGSQPQHF
>TRBJ1-5|.|TRBV27|.
TGTGCCAGCAGTTTATCTAGTAATCAGCCCCAGCATTTT
CASSLSSNQPQHF
>TRBJ1-1|TRBD1|TRBV2|.
TGTGCCAGCAACCGACAGGGGAGCTTGGGGAGCACTGAAGCTTTCTTT
CASNRQGSLGSTEAFF
>TRBJ2-5|.|TRBV5-1|.
TGCGCCAGCAGCTTGACAGAAGAGACCCAGTACTTC
CASSLTEETQYF
>TRBJ2-4|.|TRBV5-6|.
TGTGCCAGCACCCTAAACGTGGGGAGCCTAGCCAAAAACATTCAGTACTTC
CASTLNVGSLAKNIQYF
>TRBJ1-1|TRBD1|TRBV2|once
TGTGCCAGCAGGCAGGACGATACAGGGGCTCACACTGAAGCTTTCTTT
CASRQDDTGAHTEAFF
>TRBJ1-2|.|TRBV10-3|.
TGTGCCATCAGAGGGGGAGGGTTTCAGCACGGCTACACCTTC
CAIRGGGFQHGYTF
>TRBJ1-2|TRBD1|TRBV28|.
TGTGCCAGCAGTCCACAGGGGGCGCTTATCTATGGCTACACCTTC
CASSPQGALIYGYTF
>TRBJ1-1|.|TRBV27|.
TGTGCCAGCAGTTCCTCCCGGGTACGGAACACTGAAGCTTTCTTT
CASSSSRVRNTEAFF
>TRBJ1-1|.|TRBV29-1|once
TGCAGCGTTGAAGGGTCAGGCCGTGAAGCTTTCTTT
CSVEGSGREAFF
>TRBJ2-1|.|TRBV7-8|.
TGTGCCAGCAGCTTAGACTTGTCATACAATGAGCAGTTCTTC
CASSLDLSYNEQFF
>TRBJ1-2|.|TRBV3-1/TRBV3-2|.
TGTGCCAGCAGCCAGGCTGGGCTTTATGGCTACACCTTC
CASSQAGLYGYTF
>TRBJ1-5|.|TRBV15|.
TGTGCCACCAGCAGAGATTTGGGCAGCTATCAGCCCCAGCATTTT
CATSRDLGSYQPQHF
>TRBJ1-1|TRBD1|TRBV2|.
TGTGCCAGCGGGGACAGTCTCGTGAACACTGAAGCTTTCTTT
CASGDSLVNTEAFF
>TRBJ2-3|TRBD1|TRBV14|few
TGTGCCAGCAGCCTAACAGGGGGGATTGGACATACGCAGTATTTT
CASSLTGGIGHTQYF
>TRBJ1-6|.|TRBV6-5|.
TGTGCCAGCAGGAGAGGGTGGAATTCACCCCTCCACTTT
CASRRGWNSPLHF
>TRBJ2-1|.|TRBV19|.
TGTGCCAGTAGTATGGTGGCTAGGGACAAGTTCTTC
CASSMVARDKFF
>TRBJ1-1|TRBD1|TRBV29-1|.
TGCAGCACAAACAACAGGGGTGTGACTGAAGCTTTCTTT
CSTNNRGVTEAFF
>TRBJ2-3|.|TRBV19|.
TGTGCCAGTAGTTCTTACAGGGTAAGGACAGATACGCAGTATTTT
CASSSYRVRTDTQYF
>TRBJ2-6|.|TRBV27|once
TGTGCCAGCCGGGAGACTGGGGCCAACGTCCTGACTTTC
CASRETGANVLTF
>TRBJ2-6|.|TRBV2|.
TGTGCCAGCAGTGTGGACAGCTCTGGGGCCAACGTCCTGACTTTC
CASSVDSSGANVLTF
>TRBJ1-6|.|TRBV27|.
TGTGCCAGCAGTTTAGGGGGCAGTTCCCTCCACTTT
CASSLGGSSLHF
>TRBJ1-2|.|TRBV5-3|.
TGTGCCAGAAGCCGGACTGGTGGCTACACCTTC
CARSRTGGYTF
>TRBJ2-7|TRBD2|TRBV13|.
TGTGCCAGCAGCTTAACGATCGGGACTAGCAATCCCTACGAGCAGTACTTC
CASSLTIGTSNPYEQYF
>TRBJ2-5|.|TRBV6-5|.
TGTGCCAGCAGTTACTCTCTCCTCGGAGAGACCCAGTACTTC
CASSYSLLGETQYF
>TRBJ1-2|TRBD1|TRBV7-3|.
TGTGCCAGCAGCCCCGACCCGGGACAGGGGGCAGCTGGCTACACCTTC
CASSPDPGQGAAGYTF
>TRBJ2-3|.|TRBV28|.
TGTGCCAGCAGCTTTTTACTGTCAGGGGGCACAGATACGCAGTATTTT
CASSFLLSGGTDTQYF
>TRBJ1-1|.|TRBV7-9|.
TGTGCCAGCATCAGTACTCCCGCAGGCGAGGGTAACACTGAAGCTTTCTTT
CASISTPAGEGNTEAFF
>TRBJ2-7|TRBD2|TRBV28|.
TGTGCCAGCAGTTGGGGGGGGGAGACCTACGAGCAGTACTTC
CASSWGGETYEQYF
>TRBJ1-6|.|TRBV2|.
TGTGCCAGCAGTGGGAGGGCGAGCTCCTATAATTCACCCCTCCACTTT
CASSGRASSYNSPLHF